This is a list of T cell receptor beta chains from one sample in a study of blood T cell repertoires in COVID-19. Assay used: immunoSEQ multiplex PCR; TCRdb lists only in-frame clones, some missing. The sample contains 400,000 to 450,000 clones, 70% to 90% of which appear only once. Sequencing input: peripheral blood. These receptors all come from a woman aged 45-59 years with COVID-19, enrolled during active disease. The CDR3 runs from the conserved cysteine through the conserved F or W. D genes are given only for firm matches. Clone size is given for some rows only: seen once, a few or many times, or a class if the clone is expanded.

V	length	size	D	J	DNA	CDR3
TRBV5-4	14	.	TRBD1	TRBJ2-7	TGTGCCAGCAGCTTGAATGGACAGGCCAGCGAGCAGTACTTC	CASSLNGQASEQYF
TRBV2	16	.	TRBD1	TRBJ1-6	TGTGCCAGCAGTCAGAGACCGGGACAGGGGAATTCACCCCTCCACTTT	CASSQRPGQGNSPLHF
TRBV4-1	12	.	.	TRBJ2-1	TGCGCCAGCAGCCAGGGTAGGGGTGAGCAGTTCTTC	CASSQGRGEQFF
TRBV10-3	14	few	.	TRBJ2-1	TGTGCCATCAGTTCAGGTTTTTCCTACAATGAGCAGTTCTTC	CAISSGFSYNEQFF
TRBV6-6	18	.	.	TRBJ1-6	TGTGCCAGCAGTCGCTCCCGAGGGTCTCGCTCCTATAATTCACCCCTCCACTTT	CASSRSRGSRSYNSPLHF
TRBV29-1	12	once	.	TRBJ1-2	TGCAGTGGACACAGCGCGCTCTATGGCTACACCTTC	CSGHSALYGYTF
TRBV5-4	16	.	TRBD2	TRBJ2-3	TGTGCCAGCAGCCTGCCGCCGGGACTAGCGCAAGATACGCAGTATTTT	CASSLPPGLAQDTQYF
TRBV3-1/TRBV3-2	15	once	TRBD1	TRBJ1-4	TGTGCCAGCAGCCATCAGGGGGCAAATAATGAAAAACTGTTTTTT	CASSHQGANNEKLFF
TRBV4-1	16	.	.	TRBJ2-2	TGCGCCAGCAGCCTACGTGGCGGTCCTCACACCGGGGAGCTGTTTTTT	CASSLRGGPHTGELFF
TRBV5-1	13	.	.	TRBJ1-2	TGCGCCAGCAGCTTGGGCGGGGGCTATGGCTACACCTTC	CASSLGGGYGYTF
TRBV6-5	13	.	TRBD1	TRBJ1-6	TGTGCCAGCACCTGGGACAGGCGCTCACCCCTCCACTTT	CASTWDRRSPLHF
TRBV5-1	14	.	TRBD2	TRBJ2-1	TGCGCCAGCAGCTCGACTAGCGGTGGGGATGAGCAGTTCTTC	CASSSTSGGDEQFF
TRBV24-1	14	.	.	TRBJ2-1	TGTGCCACCAGTGACCTAGGAACTTACAATGAGCAGTTCTTC	CATSDLGTYNEQFF
TRBV4-2	16	.	.	TRBJ2-2	TGTGCCAGCAGCCAAGTTCGGGGGGCAGGAACCGGGGAGCTGTTTTTT	CASSQVRGAGTGELFF
TRBV2	12	.	.	TRBJ1-1	TGTGCCAGCGTGGGCTCAGGTGCAGAAGCTTTCTTT	CASVGSGAEAFF
TRBV6-6	16	.	TRBD1	TRBJ1-4	TGTGCCAGCAGTTTACCGGGACAGCCCGAGAATGAAAAACTGTTTTTT	CASSLPGQPENEKLFF
TRBV5-1	14	.	TRBD1	TRBJ2-7	TGCGCCAGCAGTCCGGGACAGCTACTCTACGAGCAGTACTTC	CASSPGQLLYEQYF
TRBV7-6	17	.	TRBD1	TRBJ1-5	TGTGCCAGCAGCTTAGGGACAGGGTATCCTCGCAATCAGCCCCAGCATTTT	CASSLGTGYPRNQPQHF
TRBV7-2	14	.	TRBD2	TRBJ2-1	TGTGCCAGCAGCTTTAGCGGGGGGGCCGAAGAGCAGTTCTTC	CASSFSGGAEEQFF